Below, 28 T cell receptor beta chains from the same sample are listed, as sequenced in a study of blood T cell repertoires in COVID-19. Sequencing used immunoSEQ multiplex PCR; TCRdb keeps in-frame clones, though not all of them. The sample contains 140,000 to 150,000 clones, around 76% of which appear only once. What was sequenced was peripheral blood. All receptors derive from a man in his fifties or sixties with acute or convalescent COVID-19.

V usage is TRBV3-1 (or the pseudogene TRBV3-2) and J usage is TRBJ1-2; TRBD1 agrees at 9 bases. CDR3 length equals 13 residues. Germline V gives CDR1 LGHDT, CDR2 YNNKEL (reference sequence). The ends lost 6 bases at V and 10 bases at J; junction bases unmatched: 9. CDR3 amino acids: CASSPGQGKDYTF. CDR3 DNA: TGTGCCAGCAGTCCCGGACAGGGGAAGGACTACACCTTC.

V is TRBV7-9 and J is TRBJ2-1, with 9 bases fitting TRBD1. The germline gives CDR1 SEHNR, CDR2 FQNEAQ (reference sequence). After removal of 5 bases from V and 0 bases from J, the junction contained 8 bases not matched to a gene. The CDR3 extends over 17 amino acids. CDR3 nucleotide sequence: TGTGCCAGCAGCCCTGGGACAGGGATAGGCTCCTACAATGAGCAGTTCTTC. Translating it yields CASSPGTGIGSYNEQFF. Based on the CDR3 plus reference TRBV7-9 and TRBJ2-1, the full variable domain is DTGVSQNPRHKITKRGQNVTFRCDPISEHNRLYWYRQTLGQGPEFLTYFQNEAQLEKSRLLSDRFSAERPKGSFSTLEIQRTEQGDSAMYLCASSPGTGIGSYNEQFFGPGTRLTVL.

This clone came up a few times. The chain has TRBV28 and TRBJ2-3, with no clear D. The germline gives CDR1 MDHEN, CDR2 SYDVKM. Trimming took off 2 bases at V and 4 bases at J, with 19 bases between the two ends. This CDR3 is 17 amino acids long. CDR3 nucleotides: TGTGCCAGCAGTTTAGGAGCCTCCGGAGTCGCGGCAGATACGCAGTATTTT. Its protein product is CASSLGASGVAADTQYF.

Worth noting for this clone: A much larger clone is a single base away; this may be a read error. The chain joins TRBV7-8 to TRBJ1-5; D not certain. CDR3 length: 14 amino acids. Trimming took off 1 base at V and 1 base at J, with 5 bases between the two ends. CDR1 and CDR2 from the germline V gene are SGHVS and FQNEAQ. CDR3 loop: CASSLVQSNQPQHF. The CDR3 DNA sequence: TGTGCCAGCAGCTTAGTACAGAGCAATCAGCCCCAGCATTTT. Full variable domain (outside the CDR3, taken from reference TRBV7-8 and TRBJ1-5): GAGVSQSPRYKVAKRGQDVALRCDPISGHVSLFWYQQALGQGPEFLTYFQNEAQLDKSGLPSDRFFAERPEGSVSTLKIQRTQQEDSAVYLCASSLVQSNQPQHFGDGTRLSIL.

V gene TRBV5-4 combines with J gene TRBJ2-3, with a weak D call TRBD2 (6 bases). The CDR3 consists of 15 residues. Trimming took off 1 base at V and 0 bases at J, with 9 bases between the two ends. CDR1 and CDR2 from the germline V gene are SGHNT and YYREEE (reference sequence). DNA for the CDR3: TGTGCCAGCAGCTTGAGGGCGGGAAGCACAGATACGCAGTATTTT. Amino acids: CASSLRAGSTDTQYF.

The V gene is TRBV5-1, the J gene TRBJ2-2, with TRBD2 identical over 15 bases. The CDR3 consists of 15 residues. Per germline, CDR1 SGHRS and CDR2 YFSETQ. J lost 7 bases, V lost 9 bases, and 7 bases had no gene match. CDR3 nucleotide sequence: TGCGCCACCAGGACTAGCGGGAGGGCCGACGGGGAGCTGTTTTTT. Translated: CATRTSGRADGELFF.

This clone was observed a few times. CDR3 protein: CASSEETSGINEQFF. The CDR3 region has the DNA TGTGCCAGCAGTGAAGAAACTAGCGGGATTAATGAGCAGTTCTTC. V and J are TRBV6-1 and TRBJ2-1; 10 bases are shared with TRBD2. Germline assignment: CDR1 MNHNS and CDR2 SASEGT. V lost 1 base and J lost 7; bases outside the gene matches: 4. The CDR3 contains 15 residues.

The CDR3 sequence: CASSGRDRVRETQYF. CDR3 nucleotides: TGTGCCAGCAGTGGGCGGGACAGGGTTAGGGAGACCCAGTACTTC. The rearrangement uses TRBV7-2 and TRBJ2-5; 9 bases fit TRBD1. This CDR3 is built from 15 residues. The germline V gene encodes CDR1 SGHTA and CDR2 FQGNSA. After removal of 6 bases from V and 5 bases from J, the junction contained 10 bases not matched to a gene.

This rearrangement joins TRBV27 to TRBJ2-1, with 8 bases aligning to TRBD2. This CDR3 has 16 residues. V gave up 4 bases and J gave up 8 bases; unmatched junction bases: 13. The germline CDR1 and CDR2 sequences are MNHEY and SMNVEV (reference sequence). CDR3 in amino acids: CASSYGAGGRWYEQFF. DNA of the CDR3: TGTGCCAGCAGTTATGGGGCTGGCGGGAGGTGGTATGAGCAGTTCTTC.

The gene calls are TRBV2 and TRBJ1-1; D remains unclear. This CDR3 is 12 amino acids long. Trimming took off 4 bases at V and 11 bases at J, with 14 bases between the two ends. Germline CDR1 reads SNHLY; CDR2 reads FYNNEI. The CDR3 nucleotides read TGTGCCAGCAGTGTTCGGTTCAGCGACGCTTTCTTT. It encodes CASSVRFSDAFF.

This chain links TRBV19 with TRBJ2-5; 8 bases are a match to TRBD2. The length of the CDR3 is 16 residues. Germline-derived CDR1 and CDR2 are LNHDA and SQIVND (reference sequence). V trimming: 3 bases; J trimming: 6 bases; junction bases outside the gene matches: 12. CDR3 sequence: CASSMGYREGLQTQYF. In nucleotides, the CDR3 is TGTGCCAGTAGTATGGGCTACCGGGAGGGGCTCCAGACCCAGTACTTC.

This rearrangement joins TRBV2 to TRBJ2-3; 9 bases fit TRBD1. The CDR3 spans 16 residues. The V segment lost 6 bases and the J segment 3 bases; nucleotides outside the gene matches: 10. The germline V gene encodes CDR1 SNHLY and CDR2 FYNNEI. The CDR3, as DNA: TGTGCCAGCAGCGAACAAGGGACAGGGTTAACAGATACGCAGTATTTT. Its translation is CASSEQGTGLTDTQYF.

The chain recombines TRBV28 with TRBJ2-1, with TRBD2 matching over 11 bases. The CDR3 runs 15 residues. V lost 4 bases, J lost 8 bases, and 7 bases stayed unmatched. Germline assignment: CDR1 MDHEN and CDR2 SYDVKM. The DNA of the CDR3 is TGTGCCAGCAGTTACTATAGCGGGAGGGGGTATGAGCAGTTCTTC. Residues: CASSYYSGRGYEQFF. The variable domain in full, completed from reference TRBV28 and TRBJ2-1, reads DVKVTQSSRYLVKRTGEKVFLECVQDMDHENMFWYRQDPGLGLRLIYFSYDVKMKEKGDIPEGYSVSREKKERFSLILESASTNQTSMYLCASSYYSGRGYEQFFGPGTRLTVL.

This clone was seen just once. The CDR3 spells CASRPTSGRSYEQYF. DNA for the CDR3: TGTGCCAGCAGACCTACTAGCGGGAGATCCTACGAGCAGTACTTC. The chain is built from TRBV6-2 or TRBV6-3 and TRBJ2-7; 11 nucleotides match TRBD2. CDR3 length: 15 residues. The germline V gene has CDR1 MNHEY and CDR2 SVGEGT. V dropped 6 bases and J dropped 1; count of bases not matched to a gene: 5.

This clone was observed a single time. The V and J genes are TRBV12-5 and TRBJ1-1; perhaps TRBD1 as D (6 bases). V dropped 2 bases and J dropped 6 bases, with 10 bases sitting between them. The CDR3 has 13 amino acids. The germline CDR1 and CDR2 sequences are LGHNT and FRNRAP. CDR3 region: CASGLSPGAEAFF. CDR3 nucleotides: TGTGCTAGTGGTTTGTCCCCAGGGGCTGAAGCTTTCTTT.

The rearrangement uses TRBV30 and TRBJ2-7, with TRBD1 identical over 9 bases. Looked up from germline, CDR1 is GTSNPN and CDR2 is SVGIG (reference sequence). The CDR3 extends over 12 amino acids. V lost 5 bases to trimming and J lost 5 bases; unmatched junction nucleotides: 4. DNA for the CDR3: TGTGCCTGGCGACAGGGGGGGGACGAGCAGTACTTC. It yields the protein CAWRQGGDEQYF.

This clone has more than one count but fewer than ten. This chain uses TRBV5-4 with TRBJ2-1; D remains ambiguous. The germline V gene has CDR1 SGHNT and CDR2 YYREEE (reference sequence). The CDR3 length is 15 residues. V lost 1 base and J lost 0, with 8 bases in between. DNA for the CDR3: TGTGCCAGCAGCTTGACTCCCGGCTCCTACAATGAGCAGTTCTTC. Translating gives CASSLTPGSYNEQFF.

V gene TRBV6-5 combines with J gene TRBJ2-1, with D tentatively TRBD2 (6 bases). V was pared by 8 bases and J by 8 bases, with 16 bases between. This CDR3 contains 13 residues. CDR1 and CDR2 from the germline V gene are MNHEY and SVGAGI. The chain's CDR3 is CASRRLVLDEQFF. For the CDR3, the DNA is TGTGCCAGCCGACGACTAGTTTTGGATGAGCAGTTCTTC.

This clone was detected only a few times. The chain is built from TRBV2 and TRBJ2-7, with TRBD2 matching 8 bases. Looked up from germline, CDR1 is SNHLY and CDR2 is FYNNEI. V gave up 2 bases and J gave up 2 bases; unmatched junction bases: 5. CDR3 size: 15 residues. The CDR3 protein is CASSERGGRPYEQYF. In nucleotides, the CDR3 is TGTGCCAGCAGTGAAAGAGGCGGGAGGCCCTACGAGCAGTACTTC.

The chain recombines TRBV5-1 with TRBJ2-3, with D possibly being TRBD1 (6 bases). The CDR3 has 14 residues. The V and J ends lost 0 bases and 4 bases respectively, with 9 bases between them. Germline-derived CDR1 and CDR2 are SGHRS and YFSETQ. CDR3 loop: CASSLGGQADTQYF. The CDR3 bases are TGCGCCAGCAGCTTGGGGGGGCAGGCAGATACGCAGTATTTT.

The CDR3 sequence: CASSRDSSNQPQHF. The CDR3 nucleotides read TGTGCCAGTAGTAGGGACAGTAGCAATCAGCCCCAGCATTTT. The J gene is TRBJ1-5, the V gene TRBV19; 7 positions agree with TRBD1. CDR3 size: 14 residues. With 4 bases clipped from V and 0 bases from J, the junction kept 0 bases outside the gene matches. Germline CDR1 is LNHDA and CDR2 is SQIVND (reference sequence).

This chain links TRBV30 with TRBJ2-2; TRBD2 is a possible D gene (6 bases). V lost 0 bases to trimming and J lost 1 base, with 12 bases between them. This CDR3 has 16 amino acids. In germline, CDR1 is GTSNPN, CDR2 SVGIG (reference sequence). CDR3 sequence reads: CAWSVRGKGNTGELFF. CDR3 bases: TGTGCCTGGAGTGTACGGGGGAAGGGGAACACCGGGGAGCTGTTTTTT.

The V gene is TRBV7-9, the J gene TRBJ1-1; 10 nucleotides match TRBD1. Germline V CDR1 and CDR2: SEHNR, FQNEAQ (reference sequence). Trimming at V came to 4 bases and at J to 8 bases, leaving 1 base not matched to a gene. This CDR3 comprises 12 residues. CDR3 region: CASSWDRGEAFF. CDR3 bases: TGTGCCAGCAGCTGGGACAGGGGAGAAGCTTTCTTT.

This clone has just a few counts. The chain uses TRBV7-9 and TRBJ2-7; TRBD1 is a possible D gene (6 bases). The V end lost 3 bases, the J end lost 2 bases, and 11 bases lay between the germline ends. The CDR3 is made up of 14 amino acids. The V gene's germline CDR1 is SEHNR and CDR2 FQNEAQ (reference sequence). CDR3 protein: CASSFTGTTYEQYF. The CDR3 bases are TGTGCCAGCAGCTTTACCGGGACAACCTACGAGCAGTACTTC. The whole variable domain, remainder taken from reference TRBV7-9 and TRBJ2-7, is DTGVSQNPRHKITKRGQNVTFRCDPISEHNRLYWYRQTLGQGPEFLTYFQNEAQLEKSRLLSDRFSAERPKGSFSTLEIQRTEQGDSAMYLCASSFTGTTYEQYFGPGTRLTVT.

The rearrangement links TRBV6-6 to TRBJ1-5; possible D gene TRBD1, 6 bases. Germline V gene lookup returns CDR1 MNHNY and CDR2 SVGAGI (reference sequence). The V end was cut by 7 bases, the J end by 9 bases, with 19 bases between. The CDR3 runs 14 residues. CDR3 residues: CASKFTGHSRPQHF. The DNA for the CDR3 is TGTGCCAGCAAGTTTACGGGACACAGTAGGCCCCAGCATTTT.

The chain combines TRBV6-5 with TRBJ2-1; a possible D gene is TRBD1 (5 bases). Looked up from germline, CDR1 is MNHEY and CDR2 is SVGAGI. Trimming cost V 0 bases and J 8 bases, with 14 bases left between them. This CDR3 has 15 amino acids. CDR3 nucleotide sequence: TGTGCCAGCAGTTACTCGCGTCAGGGCGGAGATGAGCAGTTCTTC. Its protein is CASSYSRQGGDEQFF.

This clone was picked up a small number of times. The CDR3 DNA is TGCGCCAGCAGCCCGGGGGTTGGACAGGGGAATCCCTACGAGCAGTACTTC. Protein sequence: CASSPGVGQGNPYEQYF. This sequence joins TRBV5-1 and TRBJ2-7, with TRBD1 matching 9 bases. The CDR3 consists of 17 residues. The germline V gene has CDR1 SGHRS and CDR2 YFSETQ. After removal of 4 bases from V and 2 bases from J, the junction contained 13 bases not matched to a gene.

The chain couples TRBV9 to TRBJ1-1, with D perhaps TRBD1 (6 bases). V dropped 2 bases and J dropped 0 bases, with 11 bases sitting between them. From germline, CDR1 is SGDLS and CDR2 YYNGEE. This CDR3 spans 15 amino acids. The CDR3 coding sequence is TGTGCCAGCAGCGTCCGAGGGGGAATGAACACTGAAGCTTTCTTT. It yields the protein CASSVRGGMNTEAFF.